This TCR beta chain was retrieved from a study of T cells after posttransplantation cyclophosphamide. Findings and limits, study-wide: Donor-recipient repertoire similarity was low at 1-2 months, rising over year one.

Profiling relied on immunoSEQ multiplex PCR, and the TCRdb table lists in-frame clones only, not all of them. Counted here are about 16,000 clones, 92% occurring once; the ten biggest clones make up roughly 0.58%. Trimming took 6 bases from V and 4 from J, leaving 28 bases between them. Germline-derived CDR1 and CDR2 are LNHDA and SQIVND (reference sequence). This CDR3 has 19 amino acids. As to this clone: No antigen is known for it.

Treatment was busulfan-fludarabine conditioning, a marrow graft, and cyclophosphamide on days +3 and +4. The TCR sequence derives from a male patient aged 55 to 69 who received an allogeneic stem cell transplant from a related donor and was CMV-positive. Some T cells may be supplied by the graft donor. This chain uses TRBV19 with TRBJ2-1; tentative D call: TRBD1 (6 bases). Sample: CD4+ T cells sorted from blood, taken after allogeneic stem cell transplant with posttransplant cyclophosphamide. CDR3 coding DNA: TGTGCCAGTAGACCACAACCTGACTTCCTAGGGGGAAAGTACAATGAGCAGTTCTTC. Its protein product is CASRPQPDFLGGKYNEQFF.